This TCR beta chain was identified during a study of blood T cell repertoires in COVID-19 (dated by TCRdb to 2018 to 2020). Looking at the study overall: Collaborator samples came from the United States, Italy and Spain and covered acute and convalescent phases of COVID-19. The material from the prospective study consisted of cDNA or gDNA derived from T cells, B-cell-depleted T cells, or PBMCs. The repertoires were released in a freely available public database intended as a resource for research on the immune response to SARS-CoV-2. Where available, HLA class I and class II types were obtained from metadata supplied by the sample provider rather than from assay-based typing. The samples were drawn from two sources: the first 160 participants of the ongoing ImmuneRACE study, and about 1,300 subjects contributed by 6 global collaborators. Subjects who had been exposed to COVID-19, were actively infected with it, or had recovered from it provided the deeply sampled blood TCRbeta repertoires that made up the dataset. The sample metadata nearly always contained a de-identified subject ID, COVID-19 status, age in years and sex.

Only one count was recorded for this clone. What antigen it recognizes has not been identified. Per-base qualities were not stored, and no clone one base away is much larger. TCRbeta CDR3 regions were amplified from genomic DNA by means of the immunoSEQ Assay, a bias-controlled multiplex PCR. The source study handled its data this way. Nucleated cell counts per sample were estimated from amplification of reference gene primers within the assay. To quantify the absolute abundance of each unique TCRbeta CDR3 rearrangement, sequence reads were collapsed and filtered. For each sample, productive Simpson clonality was calculated by taking the square root of Simpson's diversity index across productive rearrangements. TCRdb holds this immuneACCESS table with in-frame rearrangements only. Some clones are missing; in checked studies, unresolved V genes explain under half, and the rest has no known cause. The V and J calls and clone size are taken from that table; D and trimming were inferred from the DNA. For this sample there are roughly 230,000 clones; roughly 80% appear just once. Of the sample, 4.4% is held by the ten largest clones.

Whole blood was collected in K2EDTA tubes by collaborating institutions according to the institutions' own protocols. For TCRbeta analysis, collaborators shipped samples in one of three forms: frozen whole blood, isolated PBMCs, or DNA extracted from either of those sample types. The cysteine opens and the phenylalanine closes a CDR3 of 15 amino acids. The kept DNA is CDR3 alone, 45 bases in frame from the first base. CDR1 and CDR2 were assigned from the germline V gene (reference sequence) as MNHEY and SMNVEV. Compared with germline, V lacks 3 bases and J lacks 5 bases; bases without a gene match: 5. What the authors observed across the whole study: The amount of clinical and demographic metadata varied by source and participant and was provided uncurated.

The chain couples TRBV27 to TRBJ2-2; TRBD1 matches 8 bases in the middle. The sequence was collected from a man aged 45-60 years with active or convalescent COVID-19. Sequences were obtained from peripheral blood. The encoded CDR3 is CASSFSNRGTGELFF. At the DNA level, the sequence is TGTGCCAGCAGTTTTAGTAACAGGGGGACCGGGGAGCTGTTTTTT.